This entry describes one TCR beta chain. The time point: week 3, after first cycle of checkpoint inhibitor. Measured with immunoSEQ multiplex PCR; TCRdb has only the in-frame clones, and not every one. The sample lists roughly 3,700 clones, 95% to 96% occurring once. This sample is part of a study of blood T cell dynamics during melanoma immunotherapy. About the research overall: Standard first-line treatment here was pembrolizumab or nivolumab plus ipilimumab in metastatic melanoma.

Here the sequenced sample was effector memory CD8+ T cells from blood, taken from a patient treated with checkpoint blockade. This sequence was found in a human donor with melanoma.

CDR3 protein: CASSGGDTRYGYTF. CDR3 nucleotides: TGTGCCAGCAGTGGGGGGGACACCCGCTATGGCTACACCTTC. This chain connects TRBV28 to TRBJ1-2; the D gene is possibly TRBD1 (6 bases). Trimming cost V 5 bases and J 4 bases, with 14 bases left between them. Looked up from germline, CDR1 is MDHEN and CDR2 is SYDVKM. CDR3 length: 14 amino acids.